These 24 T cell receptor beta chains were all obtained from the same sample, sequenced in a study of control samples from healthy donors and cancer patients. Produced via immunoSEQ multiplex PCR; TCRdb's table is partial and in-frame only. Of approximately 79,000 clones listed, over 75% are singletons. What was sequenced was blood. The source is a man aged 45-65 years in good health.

CDR3 bases: TGTGCCACCAGCTCCGCTCGGGACTCAACTAATGAAAAACTGTTTTTT. Translation: CATSSARDSTNEKLFF. The V and J genes are TRBV24-1 and TRBJ1-4; D is perhaps TRBD1 (5 bases). Trimming took 7 bases from V and 0 from J, leaving 14 bases between them. In germline, CDR1 is KGHDR, CDR2 SFDVKD. The CDR3 runs 16 residues.

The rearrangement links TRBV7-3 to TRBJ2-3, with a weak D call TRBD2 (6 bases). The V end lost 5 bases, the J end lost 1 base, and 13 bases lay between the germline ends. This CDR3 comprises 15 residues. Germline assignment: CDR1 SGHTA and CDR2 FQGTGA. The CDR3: CASSGVGGGTDTQYF. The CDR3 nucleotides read TGTGCCAGCAGCGGAGTGGGGGGTGGCACAGATACGCAGTATTTT.

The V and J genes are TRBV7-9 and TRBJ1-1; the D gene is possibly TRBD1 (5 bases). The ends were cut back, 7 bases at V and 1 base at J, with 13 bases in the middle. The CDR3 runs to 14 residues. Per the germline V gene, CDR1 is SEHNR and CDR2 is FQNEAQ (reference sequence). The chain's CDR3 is CASKPRRGNTEAFF. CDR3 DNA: TGTGCCAGCAAACCCCGGAGGGGGAACACTGAAGCTTTCTTT.

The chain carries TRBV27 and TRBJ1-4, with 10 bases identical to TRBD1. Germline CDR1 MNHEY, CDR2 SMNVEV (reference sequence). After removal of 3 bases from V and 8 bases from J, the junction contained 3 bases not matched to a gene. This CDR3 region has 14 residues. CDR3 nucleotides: TGTGCCAGCAGTTTGACAGGGGGCATCGAAAAACTGTTTTTT. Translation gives CASSLTGGIEKLFF. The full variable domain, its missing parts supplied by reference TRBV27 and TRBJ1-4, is EAQVTQNPRYLITVTGKKLTVTCSQNMNHEYMSWYRQDPGLGLRQIYYSMNVEVTDKGDVPEGYKVSRKEKRNFPLILESPSPNQTSLYFCASSLTGGIEKLFFGSGTQLSVL.

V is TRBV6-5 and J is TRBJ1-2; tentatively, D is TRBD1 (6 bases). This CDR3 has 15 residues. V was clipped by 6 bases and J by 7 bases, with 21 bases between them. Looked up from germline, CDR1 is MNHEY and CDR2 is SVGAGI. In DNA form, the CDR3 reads TGTGCCAGCAGAGCCGGGACTACAGGGATGACTGGCTACACCTTC. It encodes CASRAGTTGMTGYTF.

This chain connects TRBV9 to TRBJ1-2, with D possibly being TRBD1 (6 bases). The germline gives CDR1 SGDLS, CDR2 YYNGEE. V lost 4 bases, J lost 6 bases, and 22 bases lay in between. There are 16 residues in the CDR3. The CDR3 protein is CASSSTPGGAGNGYTF. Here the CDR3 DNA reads TGTGCCAGCAGCTCCACGCCTGGGGGGGCGGGTAATGGCTACACCTTC. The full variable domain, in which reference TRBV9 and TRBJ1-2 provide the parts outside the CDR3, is DSGVTQTPKHLITATGQRVTLRCSPRSGDLSVYWYQQSLDQGLQFLIQYYNGEERAKGNILERFSAQQFPDLHSELNLSSLELGDSALYFCASSSTPGGAGNGYTFGSGTRLTVV.

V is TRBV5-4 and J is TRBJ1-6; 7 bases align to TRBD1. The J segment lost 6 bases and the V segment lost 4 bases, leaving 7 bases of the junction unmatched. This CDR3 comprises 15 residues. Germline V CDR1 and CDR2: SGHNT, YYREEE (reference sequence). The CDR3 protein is CASSLGQPLNSPLHF. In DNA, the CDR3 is TGTGCCAGCAGCCTGGGACAGCCGCTTAATTCACCCCTCCACTTT.

For the CDR3, the DNA is TGTGCCAGCAGCTTAGGTCTTTATAGCAATCAGCCCCAGCATTTT. Amino acids: CASSLGLYSNQPQHF. This chain uses TRBV11-2 with TRBJ1-5; no definite D call. The germline V gene encodes CDR1 SGHAT and CDR2 FQNNGV. Trimming left V 1 base short and J 0 bases short, with 7 bases between. The CDR3 sequence is 15 residues long. Combining the CDR3 with reference TRBV11-2 and TRBJ1-5 gives the whole variable domain EAGVAQSPRYKIIEKRQSVAFWCNPISGHATLYWYQQILGQGPKLLIQFQNNGVVDDSQLPKDRFSAERLKGVDSTLKIQPAKLEDSAVYLCASSLGLYSNQPQHFGDGTRLSIL.

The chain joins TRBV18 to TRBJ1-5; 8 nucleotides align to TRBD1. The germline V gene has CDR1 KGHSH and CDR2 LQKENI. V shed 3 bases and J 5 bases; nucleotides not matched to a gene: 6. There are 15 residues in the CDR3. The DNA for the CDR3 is TGTGCCAGCTCACCTACTACGGGACAGGATCAGCCCCAGCATTTT. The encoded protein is CASSPTTGQDQPQHF.

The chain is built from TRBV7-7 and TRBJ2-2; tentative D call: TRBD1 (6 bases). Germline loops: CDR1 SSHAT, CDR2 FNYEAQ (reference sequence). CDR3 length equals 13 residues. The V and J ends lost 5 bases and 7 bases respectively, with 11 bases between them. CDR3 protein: CASSPTGFGELFF. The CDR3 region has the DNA TGTGCCAGCAGCCCGACAGGATTCGGGGAGCTGTTTTTT.

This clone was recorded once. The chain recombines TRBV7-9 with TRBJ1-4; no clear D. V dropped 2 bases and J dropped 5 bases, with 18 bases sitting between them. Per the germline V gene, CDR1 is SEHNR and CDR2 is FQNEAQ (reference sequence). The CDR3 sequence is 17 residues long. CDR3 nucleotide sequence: TGTGCCAGCAGCTTATGGCATCGGGAGGGAATAAATGAAAAACTGTTTTTT. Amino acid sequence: CASSLWHREGINEKLFF.

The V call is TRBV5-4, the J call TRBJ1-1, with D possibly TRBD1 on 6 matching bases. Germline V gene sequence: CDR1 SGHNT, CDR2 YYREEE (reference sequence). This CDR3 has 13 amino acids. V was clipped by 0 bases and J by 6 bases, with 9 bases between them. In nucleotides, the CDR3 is TGTGCCAGCAGCTTGGGCAGGGGTCCTGAAGCTTTCTTT. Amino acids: CASSLGRGPEAFF.

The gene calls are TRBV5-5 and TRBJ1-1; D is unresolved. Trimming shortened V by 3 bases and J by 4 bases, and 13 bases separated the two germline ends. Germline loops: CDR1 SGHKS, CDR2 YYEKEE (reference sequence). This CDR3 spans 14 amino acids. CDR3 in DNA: TGTGCCAGCAGCTCCGTCCAGCCGGGCACTGAAGCTTTCTTT. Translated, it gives CASSSVQPGTEAFF.

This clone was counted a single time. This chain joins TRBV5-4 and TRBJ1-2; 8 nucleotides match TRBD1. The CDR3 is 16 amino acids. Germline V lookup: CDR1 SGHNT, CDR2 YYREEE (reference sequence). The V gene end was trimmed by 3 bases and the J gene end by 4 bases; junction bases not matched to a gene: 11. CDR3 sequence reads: CASSSYRTGQVYGYTF. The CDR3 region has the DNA TGTGCCAGCAGCTCCTACAGGACGGGACAGGTCTATGGCTACACCTTC.

CDR3 amino acids: CASVSRGGGADTQYF. As DNA, the CDR3 is TGTGCCAGCGTGTCGCGGGGGGGCGGGGCAGATACGCAGTATTTT. This chain uses TRBV5-5 with TRBJ2-3, with 9 bases aligning to TRBD2. CDR1 is SGHKS, CDR2 YYEKEE, per germline (reference sequence). The CDR3 is 15 amino acids. J lost 4 bases, V lost 7 bases, and 10 bases had no gene match.

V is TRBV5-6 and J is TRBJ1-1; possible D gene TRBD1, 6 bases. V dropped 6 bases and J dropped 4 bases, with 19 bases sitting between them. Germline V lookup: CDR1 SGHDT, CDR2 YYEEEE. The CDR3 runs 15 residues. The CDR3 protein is CASTLEGQGRTEAFF. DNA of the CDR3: TGTGCCAGCACCCTAGAAGGCCAGGGGCGCACTGAAGCTTTCTTT.

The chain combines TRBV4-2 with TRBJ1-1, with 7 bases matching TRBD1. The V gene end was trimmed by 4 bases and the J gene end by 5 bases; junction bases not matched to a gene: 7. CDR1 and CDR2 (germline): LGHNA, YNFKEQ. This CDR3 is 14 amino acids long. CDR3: CASSPRQGGTEAFF. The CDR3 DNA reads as TGTGCCAGCAGCCCCCGACAGGGAGGTACTGAAGCTTTCTTT.

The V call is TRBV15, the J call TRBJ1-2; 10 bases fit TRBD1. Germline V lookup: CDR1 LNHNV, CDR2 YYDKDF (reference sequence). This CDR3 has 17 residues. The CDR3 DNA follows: TGTGCACCCCTCCCGGGACAGGGGAGGGGGAATAACTATGGCTACACCTTC. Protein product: CAPLPGQGRGNNYGYTF.

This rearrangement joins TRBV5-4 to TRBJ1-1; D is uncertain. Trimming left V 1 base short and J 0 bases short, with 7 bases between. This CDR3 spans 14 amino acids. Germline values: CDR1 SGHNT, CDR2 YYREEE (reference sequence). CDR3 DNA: TGTGCCAGCAGCTTGCTACATATGAACACTGAAGCTTTCTTT. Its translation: CASSLLHMNTEAFF.

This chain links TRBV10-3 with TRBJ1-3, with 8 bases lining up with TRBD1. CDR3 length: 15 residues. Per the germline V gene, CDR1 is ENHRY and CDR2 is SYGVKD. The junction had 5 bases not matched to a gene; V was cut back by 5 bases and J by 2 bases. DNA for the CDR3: TGTGCCATCAGTTCCTTCAGGGGGCCTGGAAACACCATATATTTT. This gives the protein CAISSFRGPGNTIYF.

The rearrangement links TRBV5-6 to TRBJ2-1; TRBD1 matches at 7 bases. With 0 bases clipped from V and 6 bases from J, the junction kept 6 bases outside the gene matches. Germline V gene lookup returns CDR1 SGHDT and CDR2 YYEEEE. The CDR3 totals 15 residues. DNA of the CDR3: TGTGCCAGCAGCTTGGTTCCAGGGGGTAGCAATGAGCAGTTCTTC. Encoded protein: CASSLVPGGSNEQFF. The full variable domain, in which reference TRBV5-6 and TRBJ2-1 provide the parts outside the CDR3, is DAGVTQSPTHLIKTRGQQVTLRCSPKSGHDTVSWYQQALGQGPQFIFQYYEEEERQRGNFPDRFSGHQFPNYSSELNVNALLLGDSALYLCASSLVPGGSNEQFFGPGTRLTVL.

CDR3: CASKRSDNSYNSPLHF. The CDR3 DNA is TGTGCCAGCAAAAGGTCGGATAACTCCTATAATTCACCCCTCCACTTT. This chain connects TRBV2 to TRBJ1-6; D is ambiguous. CDR3 length: 16 residues. With 7 bases removed from V and 0 bases from J, the gap between germline ends came to 13 bases. The V gene's germline CDR1 is SNHLY and CDR2 FYNNEI.

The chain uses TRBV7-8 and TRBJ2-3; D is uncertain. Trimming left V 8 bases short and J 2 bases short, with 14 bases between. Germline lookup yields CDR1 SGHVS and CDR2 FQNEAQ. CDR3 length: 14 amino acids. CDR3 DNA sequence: TGTGCCAGCTGGGGTGATAGGCTCACAGATACGCAGTATTTT. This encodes CASWGDRLTDTQYF.

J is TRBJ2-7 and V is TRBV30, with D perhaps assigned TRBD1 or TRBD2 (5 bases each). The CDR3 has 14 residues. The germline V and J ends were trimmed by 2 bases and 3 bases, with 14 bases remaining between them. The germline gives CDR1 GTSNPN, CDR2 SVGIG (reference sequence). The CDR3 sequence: CAWSSRDGLYEQYF. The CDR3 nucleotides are TGTGCCTGGAGTTCCCGGGACGGGCTCTACGAGCAGTACTTC.